What follows are 28 T cell receptor beta chains derived from one specimen sequenced in a study of identical twins. In TCRdb, the 5' RACE reads were re-called with MiXCR into one record per CDR3 protein. This table holds 600,000 to 700,000 distinct CDR3 sequences, 21% found once. The same sample was also studied in work on T cells expressing NK-cell markers.

Sequencing was carried out using PBMCs. The receptors originated from a young woman in good health.

This clonotype has ten or more counts. The chain uses TRBV12-3 or TRBV12-4 and TRBJ1-2, with D unresolved. The CDR3 sequence is 13 residues long. V lost 3 bases and J lost 4, with 9 bases in between. The CDR3 nucleotides read TGTGCCAGCAGTTTCCGTAGTGTCTATGGCTACACCTTC. Its protein is CASSFRSVYGYTF.

Here the CDR3 reads CASSPTSGMKETQYF. CDR3 nucleotide sequence: TGTGCCAGCAGCCCTACTAGCGGGATGAAAGAGACCCAGTACTTC. V usage is TRBV9 and J usage is TRBJ2-5, with TRBD2 matching 10 bases. Germline trimming cut 4 bases from V and 3 bases from J; bases unmatched to any gene: 6. The V gene's germline CDR1 is SGDLS and CDR2 YYNGEE. This CDR3 has 15 amino acids. Full variable domain (outside the CDR3, taken from reference TRBV9 and TRBJ2-5): DSGVTQTPKHLITATGQRVTLRCSPRSGDLSVYWYQQSLDQGLQFLIQYYNGEERAKGNILERFSAQQFPDLHSELNLSSLELGDSALYFCASSPTSGMKETQYFGPGTRLLVL.

This clonotype was detected a few times. V usage is TRBV6-2 or TRBV6-3 and J usage is TRBJ2-1; weak D call: TRBD2 (6 bases). Germline values: CDR1 MNHEY, CDR2 SVGEGT. The CDR3 contains 13 residues. V lost 8 bases to trimming and J lost 4 bases, with 12 bases between them. The CDR3 nucleotides are TGTGCCAGCGAATATGCGGGATACAATGAGCAGTTCTTC. It codes for CASEYAGYNEQFF.

In this sample, this clonotype turned up a few times. V usage is TRBV4-2 and J usage is TRBJ2-7; TRBD2 matches at 13 bases. The CDR3 sequence is 15 residues long. Per germline, CDR1 LGHNA and CDR2 YNFKEQ. Trimming at V came to 0 bases and at J to 6 bases, leaving 2 bases not matched to a gene. CDR3 sequence: CASSQEGTSGTEQYF. DNA of the CDR3: TGTGCCAGCAGCCAAGAGGGGACTAGCGGGACCGAGCAGTACTTC.

The chain is built from TRBV7-2 and TRBJ2-7; D possibly corresponds to TRBD1 (7 bases). Trimming stripped 5 bases from V and 3 bases from J, with 14 bases between. CDR1 is SGHTA, CDR2 FQGNSA, per germline. CDR3 size: 14 residues. This chain's CDR3 is CASSRLGTVYEQYF. The DNA for the CDR3 is TGTGCCAGCAGCCGACTAGGGACAGTCTACGAGCAGTACTTC.

The chain links TRBV5-1 to TRBJ2-1; D remains unclear. Trimming pared 4 bases from V and 10 bases from J, leaving 12 bases between. CDR1 and CDR2 (germline): SGHRS, YFSETQ. This CDR3 comprises 12 residues. CDR3 bases: TGCGCCAGCAGCCAAACTTTGGGGGAGCAGTTCTTC. Its translation is CASSQTLGEQFF.

This clonotype was seen only a few times. J is TRBJ1-1 and V is TRBV3-1; D possibly corresponds to TRBD1 (5 bases). V shed 7 bases and J shed 5 bases, with 14 bases lying between them. The germline gives CDR1 LGHDT, CDR2 YNNKEL (reference sequence). The CDR3 is 13 amino acids. CDR3 loop: CASNQGRGTEAFF. The CDR3 region has the DNA TGTGCCAGCAACCAGGGTCGAGGGACTGAAGCTTTCTTT. The full variable domain, in which reference TRBV3-1 and TRBJ1-1 provide the parts outside the CDR3, is DTAVSQTPKYLVTQMGNDKSIKCEQNLGHDTMYWYKQDSKKFLKIMFSYNNKELIINETVPNRFSPKSPDKAHLNLHINSLELGDSAVYFCASNQGRGTEAFFGQGTRLTVV.

Only a few counts were recorded for this clonotype. The chain has TRBV9 and TRBJ1-2; D may be TRBD1 (5 bases). This CDR3 is 13 amino acids long. Trimming removed 4 bases from V and 7 bases from J, with 14 bases in between. Germline CDR1 SGDLS, CDR2 YYNGEE. The CDR3 spells CASSIRGTGGYTF. In DNA, the CDR3 is TGTGCCAGCAGCATCCGGGGCACGGGTGGCTACACCTTC.

The chain employs TRBV14 and TRBJ2-7; tentative D call: TRBD1 (6 bases). Germline V gene sequence: CDR1 SGHDN, CDR2 FVKESK. Trimming removed 5 bases from V and 2 bases from J, with 19 bases in between. The CDR3 has 16 amino acids. CDR3 nucleotide sequence: TGTGCCAGCAGCGTTTACAACAGGGCCCTGGCCTACGAGCAGTACTTC. Protein sequence: CASSVYNRALAYEQYF.

The chain is built from TRBV11-2 and TRBJ2-1; 7 bases agree with TRBD2. J lost 2 bases, V lost 0 bases, and 10 bases had no gene match. The V gene's germline CDR1 is SGHAT and CDR2 FQNNGV. The CDR3 has 18 residues. This chain's CDR3 is CASSLDVRAGETYNEQFF. In DNA form, the CDR3 reads TGTGCCAGCAGCTTAGACGTTAGGGCGGGAGAAACCTACAATGAGCAGTTCTTC.

The genes are TRBV20-1 and TRBJ1-2; D unclear. The CDR3 runs 12 residues. CDR1 is DFQATT and CDR2 is SNEGSKA in the germline V gene (reference sequence). V lost 2 bases and J 7 bases, leaving 11 bases between the germline ends. The CDR3 sequence is CSARSAAGGYTF. The CDR3, as DNA: TGCAGTGCTAGATCGGCAGCCGGTGGCTACACCTTC.

This clonotype was counted at least ten times. J is TRBJ2-7 and V is TRBV12-3 or TRBV12-4, with 7 positions matching TRBD1. The CDR3 runs 14 residues. V lost 5 bases and J lost 2; bases outside the gene matches: 6. CDR3 sequence reads: CASSRDRGPYEQYF. The CDR3 nucleotides read TGTGCCAGCAGTCGCGATAGGGGGCCCTACGAGCAGTACTTC.

This clonotype was seen only a few times. This chain joins TRBV27 and TRBJ2-1, with D maybe TRBD2 (7 bases). Germline assignment: CDR1 MNHEY and CDR2 SMNVEV (reference sequence). Trimming removed 7 bases at V and 4 bases at J, with 23 bases between. The CDR3 has 17 residues. The CDR3 region is CASISTGEGGTYNEQFF. In DNA form, the CDR3 reads TGTGCCAGCATCTCTACCGGGGAGGGGGGGACGTACAATGAGCAGTTCTTC.

This clonotype was detected a few times. CDR3: CASSEGGTGNEQFF. CDR3 sequence (DNA): TGCGCCAGCAGTGAAGGGGGGACGGGTAATGAGCAGTTCTTC. The chain is built from TRBV10-1 and TRBJ2-1; D might be TRBD1 or TRBD2, each matching 6 bases. The CDR3 has 14 residues. V lost 3 bases and J 7 bases, leaving 13 bases between the germline ends. The germline V gene has CDR1 WNHNN and CDR2 SYGVQD (reference sequence).

The sample holds many counts of this clonotype. The J gene is TRBJ1-2, the V gene TRBV6-1, with 9 bases lining up with TRBD1. Germline V gene lookup returns CDR1 MNHNS and CDR2 SASEGT. The CDR3 consists of 15 residues. J was trimmed by 4 bases and V by 2 bases; bases with no gene match: 5. The chain's CDR3 is CASSEYGQGSYGYTF. DNA for the CDR3: TGTGCCAGCAGTGAATACGGACAGGGGTCCTATGGCTACACCTTC.

The chain joins TRBV5-5 to TRBJ2-6; TRBD1 might be the D (6 bases). Per the germline V gene, CDR1 is SGHKS and CDR2 is YYEKEE (reference sequence). This CDR3 has 15 amino acids. Between the trimmed V and J ends, which lost 4 bases and 1 base, there was a span of 9 bases. The DNA of the CDR3 is TGTGCCAGCAGCCGTGGACAGTCTGGGGCCAACGTCCTGACTTTC. Translated: CASSRGQSGANVLTF.

V usage is TRBV6-2 or TRBV6-3 and J usage is TRBJ2-3; D might be TRBD2 (6 bases). CDR1 is MNHEY, CDR2 SVGEGT, per germline. V lost 7 bases to trimming and J lost 9 bases, with 17 bases between them. The CDR3 length is 13 residues. The CDR3 loop is CASNLPGVTTQYF. In DNA form, the CDR3 reads TGTGCCAGCAACTTACCGGGGGTCACGACGCAGTATTTT.

This clonotype has a handful of counts. This chain joins TRBV6-5 and TRBJ2-7, with D unresolved. Germline V gives CDR1 MNHEY, CDR2 SVGAGI. The V end was cut by 2 bases, the J end by 0 bases, with 11 bases between. CDR3 length equals 15 residues. The CDR3 protein is CASSYAYSGSYEQYF. The CDR3 DNA reads TGTGCCAGCAGTTACGCTTACAGTGGCTCCTACGAGCAGTACTTC.

On this clonotype itself: It differs at one base from a far larger clone, so likely a read error. The chain combines TRBV13 with TRBJ1-5, with unresolved D. V shed 0 bases and J shed 4 bases, with 4 bases lying between them. CDR3 length equals 13 residues. CDR1 PRHDT and CDR2 FYEKMQ come from the germline V gene (reference sequence). The CDR3 DNA sequence: TGTGCCAGCAGCTTAGGGGCGAATCAGCCCCAGCATTTT. This codes for CASSLGANQPQHF.

The table lists this clonotype with a few counts. The chain recombines TRBV20-1 with TRBJ2-5, with D perhaps matching TRBD2 (7 bases). This CDR3 comprises 13 residues. Germline V lookup: CDR1 DFQATT, CDR2 SNEGSKA (reference sequence). The CDR3 sequence: CGMGGPTQETQYF. The CDR3 region has the DNA TGCGGTATGGGGGGGCCGACACAAGAGACCCAGTACTTC.

This clonotype was detected many times. The rearrangement joins TRBV20-1 to TRBJ1-6, with TRBD1 matching over 7 bases. This CDR3 is 13 amino acids long. The germline gives CDR1 DFQATT, CDR2 SNEGSKA (reference sequence). Losses at the gene ends were 2 bases for V and 8 bases for J; bases not matched to a gene: 3. CDR3: CSARWDSDSPLHF. CDR3 in DNA: TGCAGTGCTAGATGGGACAGTGATTCACCCCTCCACTTT.

This sequence joins TRBV7-2 and TRBJ2-7; 8 positions agree with TRBD1. V lost 3 bases and J lost 5; bases outside the gene matches: 15. The germline gives CDR1 SGHTA, CDR2 FQGNSA. This CDR3 has 17 amino acids. In DNA, the CDR3 is TGTGCCAGCAGCTTTACCGGGACAGGTTATTTCCGGGACGAGCAGTACTTC. This translates into CASSFTGTGYFRDEQYF.

This sequence joins TRBV7-9 and TRBJ2-3; 7 nucleotides align to TRBD2. This CDR3 region has 16 residues. Germline-derived CDR1 and CDR2 are SEHNR and FQNEAQ (reference sequence). The junction had 12 bases not matched to a gene; V was cut back by 7 bases and J by 2 bases. In DNA, the CDR3 is TGTGCCAGCACCCTCGTGGGGCTAGCGGACACAGATACGCAGTATTTT. Its translation is CASTLVGLADTDTQYF. The whole variable domain, remainder taken from reference TRBV7-9 and TRBJ2-3, is DTGVSQNPRHKITKRGQNVTFRCDPISEHNRLYWYRQTLGQGPEFLTYFQNEAQLEKSRLLSDRFSAERPKGSFSTLEIQRTEQGDSAMYLCASTLVGLADTDTQYFGPGTRLTVL.

Points on this clonotype: One end of the junction is discordant with germline, which a read error may explain. J is TRBJ2-1 and V is TRBV5-1, with D uncertain. Germline CDR1 is SGHRS and CDR2 is YFSETQ. The CDR3 is made up of 15 amino acids. The CDR3 spells CASRSYRAAYSEQFF. CDR3 DNA: TGCGCCAGCAGAAGTTACCGGGCCGCGTACAGTGAGCAGTTCTTC.

This clonotype was seen only a few times. The genes are TRBV20-1 and TRBJ2-2, with 8 bases aligning to TRBD2. V dropped 5 bases and J dropped 3; count of bases not matched to a gene: 2. This CDR3 comprises 13 residues. Germline CDR1 DFQATT, CDR2 SNEGSKA (reference sequence). The DNA for the CDR3 is TGCAGTGCTCAGCGGGGGTACACCGGGGAGCTGTTTTTT. It is translated as CSAQRGYTGELFF.

The genes are TRBV6-5 and TRBJ1-2; D unclear. V gave up 3 bases and J gave up 4 bases, with 12 bases separating them. In germline, CDR1 is MNHEY, CDR2 SVGAGI. This CDR3 region has 14 residues. The CDR3 region is CASSYFSGFYGYTF. CDR3 DNA sequence: TGTGCCAGCAGTTATTTCTCAGGATTCTATGGCTACACCTTC.

The rearrangement uses TRBV20-1 and TRBJ2-5; TRBD2 aligns across 12 bases. Germline trimming cut 0 bases from V and 5 bases from J; bases unmatched to any gene: 4. CDR1 is DFQATT, CDR2 SNEGSKA, per germline (reference sequence). This CDR3 has 15 residues. Here the CDR3 DNA reads TGCAGTGCTAGAGATCGGCTAGCGGGAGGGGAGACCCAGTACTTC. Translation gives CSARDRLAGGETQYF.

This clonotype has a count of ten or more. The V call is TRBV20-1, the J call TRBJ2-5; TRBD1 or TRBD2 may be the D gene (7 bases each). The V gene's germline CDR1 is DFQATT and CDR2 SNEGSKA (reference sequence). The CDR3 loop spans 13 amino acids. Trimming took 0 bases from V and 7 from J, leaving 12 bases between them. CDR3 coding DNA: TGCAGTGCTAGAGATCAGGGGGGGGGGACCCAGTACTTC. Amino acid sequence: CSARDQGGGTQYF.